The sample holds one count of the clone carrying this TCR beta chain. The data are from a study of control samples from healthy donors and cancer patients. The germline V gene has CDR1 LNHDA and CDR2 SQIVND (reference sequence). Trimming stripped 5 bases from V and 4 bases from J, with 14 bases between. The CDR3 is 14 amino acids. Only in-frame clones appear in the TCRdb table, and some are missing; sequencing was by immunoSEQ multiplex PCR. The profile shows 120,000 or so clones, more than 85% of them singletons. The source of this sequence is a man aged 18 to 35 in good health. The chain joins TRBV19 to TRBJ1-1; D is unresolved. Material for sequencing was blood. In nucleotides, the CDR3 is TGTGCCAGTAGTCCGCGCCCTTCGTCCACTGAAGCTTTCTTT. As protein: CASSPRPSSTEAFF. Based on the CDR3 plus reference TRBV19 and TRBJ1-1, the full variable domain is DGGITQSPKYLFRKEGQNVTLSCEQNLNHDAMYWYRQDPGQGLRLIYYSQIVNDFQKGDIAEGYSVSREKKESFPLTVTSAQKNPTAFYLCASSPRPSSTEAFFGQGTRLTVV.